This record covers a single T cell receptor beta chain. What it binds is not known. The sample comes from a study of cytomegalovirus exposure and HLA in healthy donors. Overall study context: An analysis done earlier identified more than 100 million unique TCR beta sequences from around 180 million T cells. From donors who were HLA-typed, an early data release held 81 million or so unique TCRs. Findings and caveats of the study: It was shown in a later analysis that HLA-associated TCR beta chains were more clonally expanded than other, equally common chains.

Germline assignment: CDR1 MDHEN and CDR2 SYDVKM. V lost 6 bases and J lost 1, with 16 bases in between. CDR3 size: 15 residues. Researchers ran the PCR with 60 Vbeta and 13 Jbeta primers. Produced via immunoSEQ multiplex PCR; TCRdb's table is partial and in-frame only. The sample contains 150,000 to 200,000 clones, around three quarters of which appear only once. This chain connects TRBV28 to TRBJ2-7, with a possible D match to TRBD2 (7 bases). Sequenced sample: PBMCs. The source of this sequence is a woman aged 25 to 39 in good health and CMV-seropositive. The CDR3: CASRNHREGSYEQYF. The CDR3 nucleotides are TGTGCCAGCAGAAACCACAGGGAGGGGTCCTACGAGCAGTACTTC.